This passage covers 22 T cell receptor beta chains from one sample sequenced in a study of blood T cells in healthy people across ages. Using a J-beta primer mix together with a sample-barcoded 5' primer, a second PCR was run for roughly 7 to 12 cycles. TCRdb independently ran MiXCR on the 5' RACE reads; one entry per CDR3 protein. The sample yields a few hundred thousand distinct CDR3 sequences, 25% to 30% seen once. Source material: blood. Receptor source: a woman aged 70-85 years in good health.

CDR3 coding DNA: TGTGCCAGCAGTGAAGATTGGCAGAGGGCGTTCGGCGGCTACACCTTC. Its translation is CASSEDWQRAFGGYTF. The rearrangement links TRBV2 to TRBJ1-2; D gene unclear. Germline-derived CDR1 and CDR2 are SNHLY and FYNNEI. The V and J ends lost 1 base and 8 bases respectively, with 20 bases between them. The CDR3 totals 16 residues.

This clonotype has more than one count but fewer than ten. The chain combines TRBV20-1 with TRBJ1-2, with a possible D match to TRBD1 (6 bases). This CDR3 region has 13 residues. The ends were cut back, 2 bases at V and 7 bases at J, with 14 bases in the middle. From germline, CDR1 is DFQATT and CDR2 SNEGSKA (reference sequence). The CDR3 DNA reads as TGCAGTGCTAGACCTCGGACAGAGGGTGGCTACACCTTC. It translates to CSARPRTEGGYTF.

About this clonotype itself: A read error may account for a junction end that differs from germline. This sequence joins TRBV5-1 and TRBJ2-5; 10 nucleotides line up with TRBD1. Germline V gives CDR1 SGHRS, CDR2 YFSETQ. The length of the CDR3 is 14 residues. The CDR3: CASSWGQGQETLYF. The CDR3 DNA sequence: TGCGCCAGCAGCTGGGGACAGGGGCAAGAGACCCTGTACTTC.

The V call is TRBV5-1, the J call TRBJ1-4, with D hard to call. The V and J ends lost 4 bases and 8 bases respectively, with 12 bases between them. CDR1 is SGHRS, CDR2 YFSETQ, per germline. The CDR3 loop spans 13 amino acids. The CDR3 protein is CASSPETPEKLFF. As DNA, the CDR3 is TGCGCCAGCAGCCCTGAGACACCAGAAAAACTGTTTTTT.

This clonotype was seen more than once but under ten times. The chain couples TRBV15 to TRBJ2-5, with a tentative D call TRBD1 (5 bases). Germline assignment: CDR1 LNHNV and CDR2 YYDKDF (reference sequence). The CDR3 loop spans 12 amino acids. V was trimmed by 5 bases and J by 4 bases, leaving 8 bases between them. CDR3 in DNA: TGTGCCACCAGCTCTAGGGGAGAGACCCAGTACTTC. It yields the protein CATSSRGETQYF.

The CDR3 region is CASSLAGEDTEAFF. The CDR3 DNA is TGTGCCAGCAGCTTGGCTGGGGAGGACACTGAAGCTTTCTTT. The chain links TRBV5-5 to TRBJ1-1; no reliable D call. The CDR3 is made up of 14 amino acids. CDR1 is SGHKS, CDR2 YYEKEE, per germline (reference sequence). Trimming took off 0 bases at V and 3 bases at J, with 9 bases between the two ends.

The chain combines TRBV19 with TRBJ2-5; D is possibly TRBD1 (5 bases). TRBJ2-7 matches the DNA end more closely, so the J call is doubtful. Germline V gene sequence: CDR1 LNHDA, CDR2 SQIVND (reference sequence). The CDR3 has 13 amino acids. In nucleotides, the CDR3 is TGTGCCAGTAGGGACGATTTAGGGGACGAGCAGTACTTC. Its protein is CASRDDLGDEQYF.

The chain links TRBV5-1 to TRBJ2-4; 7 nucleotides match TRBD1. Trimming took 4 bases from V and 6 from J; bases not matched to a gene: 7. This CDR3 region has 14 residues. Per germline, CDR1 SGHRS and CDR2 YFSETQ. The CDR3 loop reads CASSQGQARNIQYF. CDR3 bases: TGCGCCAGCAGCCAAGGACAGGCTAGAAACATTCAGTACTTC.

V gene TRBV18 combines with J gene TRBJ2-5, with D possibly being TRBD2 (5 bases). CDR1 is KGHSH and CDR2 is LQKENI in the germline V gene. The CDR3 totals 13 residues. V was shortened by 2 bases and J by 11 bases, with 15 bases between the two germline ends. CDR3 coding DNA: TGTGCCAGCTCACCAGAGAGGGAGTCTGAGCAGTACTTC. Amino acid sequence: CASSPERESEQYF. Full variable domain (remainder filled in from reference TRBV18 and TRBJ2-5): NAGVMQNPRHLVRRRGQEARLRCSPMKGHSHVYWYRQLPEEGLKFMVYLQKENIIDESGMPKERFSAEFPKEGPSILRIQQVVRGDSAAYFCASSPERESEQYFGPGTRLLVL.

V and J are TRBV12-3 or TRBV12-4 and TRBJ1-1; no clear D. The ends were cut back, 5 bases at V and 10 bases at J, with 14 bases in the middle. The CDR3 covers 12 residues. The CDR3 DNA is TGTGCCAGCAGTCCGACAAGCCCGAGAGCTTTCTTT. This translates into CASSPTSPRAFF.

Comment on this clonotype: The junction departs from the called germline gene at one end, perhaps through a read error. V gene TRBV20-1 combines with J gene TRBJ2-5; D gene unclear. The CDR3 runs to 14 residues. Looked up from germline, CDR1 is DFQATT and CDR2 is SNEGSKA (reference sequence). The chain's CDR3 is CSAGDWQTQETQYF. The CDR3 coding sequence is TGCAGTGCTGGAGATTGGCAGACCCAAGAGACCCAGTACTTC.

This chain connects TRBV11-1 to TRBJ1-4; no clear D gene. Germline lookup yields CDR1 SGHAT and CDR2 FQDESV (reference sequence). The CDR3 has 18 amino acids. Trimming left V 2 bases short and J 0 bases short, with 16 bases between. This chain's CDR3 is CASSLSLSANPTNEKLFF. The CDR3 nucleotides read TGTGCCAGCAGCTTATCCCTAAGTGCGAATCCAACTAATGAAAAACTGTTTTTT.

Notes on this clonotype: This clone may be a read error of a much larger clone one base away. The CDR3 protein is CASSQDWETQYF. The CDR3 DNA reads as TGTGCCAGCAGCCAAGATTGGGAGACCCAGTACTTC. The chain employs TRBV4-2 and TRBJ2-5; D uncertain. The CDR3 consists of 12 residues. Germline CDR1 is LGHNA and CDR2 is YNFKEQ. V lost 0 bases, J lost 5 bases, and 4 bases lay in between.

Ten or more counts support this clonotype. This rearrangement joins TRBV7-2 to TRBJ1-5, with D maybe TRBD1 (6 bases). Trimming stripped 4 bases from V and 2 bases from J, with 15 bases between. Germline V gene lookup returns CDR1 SGHTA and CDR2 FQGNSA. The CDR3 has 16 amino acids. The CDR3 reads CASSSGAVDRNQPQHF. The CDR3 DNA reads as TGTGCCAGCAGCTCGGGGGCAGTCGACCGCAATCAGCCCCAGCATTTT.

The V and J genes are TRBV4-1 and TRBJ1-4; a weak D match, TRBD1 (5 bases). Germline loops: CDR1 MGHRA, CDR2 YSYEKL. The V end lost 4 bases, the J end lost 5 bases, and 14 bases lay between the germline ends. This CDR3 spans 15 amino acids. CDR3 coding DNA: TGCGCCAGCAGCCCACAGACAGCAGAAAATGAAAAACTGTTTTTT. Its translation: CASSPQTAENEKLFF.

The genes are TRBV12-3 or TRBV12-4 and TRBJ2-1; D may be TRBD1 (6 bases). V was clipped by 5 bases and J by 3 bases, with 11 bases between them. This CDR3 has 14 residues. The CDR3: CASSRRGFYNEQFF. DNA of the CDR3: TGTGCCAGCAGTCGCAGGGGTTTCTACAATGAGCAGTTCTTC.

The chain employs TRBV4-2 and TRBJ2-5; D gene uncertain. Germline V gene sequence: CDR1 LGHNA, CDR2 YNFKEQ. CDR3 length equals 14 residues. The germline V and J ends were trimmed by 0 bases and 5 bases, with 10 bases remaining between them. CDR3 nucleotide sequence: TGTGCCAGCAGCCAAGATACGGTTTCCGAGACCCAGTACTTC. Translation gives CASSQDTVSETQYF.

The chain's CDR3 is CASSQVDRGQYNEQFF. The CDR3 DNA reads TGCGCCAGCAGCCAAGTTGACAGGGGGCAATACAATGAGCAGTTCTTC. The chain couples TRBV4-3 to TRBJ2-1; 10 bases fit TRBD1. This CDR3 has 16 residues. Germline V gene data show CDR1 as LGHNA and CDR2 as YSLEER. V was pared by 1 base and J by 4 bases, with 4 bases of the junction left unmatched.

The chain uses TRBV3-1 and TRBJ1-2, with D hard to call. The germline CDR1 and CDR2 sequences are LGHDT and YNNKEL (reference sequence). The CDR3 sequence is 15 residues long. V was cut by 0 bases and J by 2 bases, with 10 bases left in between. DNA of the CDR3: TGTGCCAGCAGCCAAGACCACGGTACCAACTATGGCTACACCTTC. Translation gives CASSQDHGTNYGYTF.

This clonotype was found a few times. The chain carries TRBV7-9 and TRBJ2-1; D remains ambiguous. V lost 1 base and J 9 bases, leaving 16 bases between the germline ends. In germline, CDR1 is SEHNR, CDR2 FQNEAQ (reference sequence). The CDR3 length is 15 residues. This CDR3 is CASSLEGWASSEQFF. Written as DNA, the CDR3 is TGTGCCAGCAGCTTAGAGGGCTGGGCATCCAGTGAGCAGTTCTTC.

CDR3 sequence (DNA): TGCGCCAGCAGCTTGGCCGGGACTAGCTACGAGCAGTACTTC. It is translated as CASSLAGTSYEQYF. The J gene is TRBJ2-5, the V gene TRBV5-1, with TRBD2 matching over 8 bases. The J call is in doubt because the DNA end fits TRBJ2-7 better. Per germline, CDR1 SGHRS and CDR2 YFSETQ. The CDR3 sequence is 14 residues long.

There are a few counts of this clonotype. The gene calls are TRBV12-3 or TRBV12-4 and TRBJ1-5, with 8 bases fitting TRBD1. Trimming at V came to 6 bases and at J to 7 bases, leaving 11 bases not matched to a gene. This CDR3 has 15 amino acids. CDR3 sequence reads: CASRRTGTGSQPQHF. The CDR3 region has the DNA TGTGCCAGCAGGCGTACCGGGACAGGCTCCCAGCCCCAGCATTTT.